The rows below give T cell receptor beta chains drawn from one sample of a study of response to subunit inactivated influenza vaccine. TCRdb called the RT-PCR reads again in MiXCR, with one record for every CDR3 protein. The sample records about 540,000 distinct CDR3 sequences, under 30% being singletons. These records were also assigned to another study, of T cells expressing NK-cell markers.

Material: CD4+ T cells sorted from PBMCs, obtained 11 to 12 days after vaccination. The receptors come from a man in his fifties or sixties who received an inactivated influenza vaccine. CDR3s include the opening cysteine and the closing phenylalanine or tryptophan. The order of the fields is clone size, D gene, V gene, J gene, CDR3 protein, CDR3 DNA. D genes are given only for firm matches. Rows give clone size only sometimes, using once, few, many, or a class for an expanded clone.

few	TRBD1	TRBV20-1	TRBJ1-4	CSAYNRGRSEKLFF	TGCAGTGCTTATAACAGGGGGCGAAGTGAAAAACTGTTTTTT
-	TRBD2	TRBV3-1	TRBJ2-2	CASSFRTSGSTGELFF	TGTGCCAGCAGCTTCCGGACTAGCGGATCAACCGGGGAGCTGTTTTTT
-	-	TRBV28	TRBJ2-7	CASSLMGGSSYEQYF	TGTGCCAGCAGTTTAATGGGCGGAAGCTCCTACGAGCAGTACTTC
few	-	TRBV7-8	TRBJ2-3	CASSPGLGVLTQYF	TGTGCCAGCAGCCCAGGACTGGGGGTCCTGACGCAGTATTTT
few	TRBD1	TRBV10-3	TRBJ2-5	CAISEGTGRTKSPQYF	TGTGCCATCAGTGAGGGGACAGGGCGTACTAAGAGTCCCCAGTACTTC
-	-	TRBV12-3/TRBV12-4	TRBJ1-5	CASSSSAPSNQPQHF	TGTGCCAGCAGTTCCTCGGCTCCGAGCAATCAGCCCCAGCATTTT
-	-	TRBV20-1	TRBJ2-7	CSARGGGAALMTSSYEQYF	TGCAGTGCTAGAGGAGGGGGGGCCGCCCTAATGACGAGCTCCTACGAGCAGTACTTC
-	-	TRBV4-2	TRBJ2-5	CASSQEGLAIGTQYF	TGTGCCAGCAGCCAAGAGGGGCTAGCTATAGGGACCCAGTACTTC
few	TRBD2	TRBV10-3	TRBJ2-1	CAISEMLAGVNNEQFF	TGTGCCATCAGTGAGATGCTAGCGGGTGTCAACAATGAGCAGTTCTTC
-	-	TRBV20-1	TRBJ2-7	CSAKGWYEQYF	TGCAGTGCGAAAGGGTGGTACGAGCAGTACTTC
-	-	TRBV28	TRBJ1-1	CASSFGGMGVLNTEAFF	TGTGCCAGCAGTTTTGGGGGAATGGGAGTACTGAACACTGAAGCTTTCTTT
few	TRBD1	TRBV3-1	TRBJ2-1	CASSETGKSSNEQFF	TGTGCCAGCAGCGAGACAGGGAAATCCAGTAATGAGCAGTTCTTC
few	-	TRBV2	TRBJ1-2	CASSEKGLGYGYTF	TGTGCCAGCAGTGAAAAGGGGCTCGGTTATGGCTACACCTTC
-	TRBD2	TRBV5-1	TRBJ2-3	CASSLGLAGVLTDTQYF	TGCGCCAGCAGCTTAGGACTAGCGGGAGTCCTCACAGATACGCAGTATTTT
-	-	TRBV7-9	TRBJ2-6	CASSPTEGANVLTF	TGTGCCAGCAGCCCCACCGAAGGGGCCAACGTCCTGACTTTC
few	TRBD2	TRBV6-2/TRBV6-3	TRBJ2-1	CASSSGTSQFF	TGTGCCAGCAGTTCCGGGACTAGTCAGTTCTTC
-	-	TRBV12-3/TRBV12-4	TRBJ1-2	CASTKTTSGYTF	TGTGCCAGCACCAAAACCACCTCGGGGTACACCTTC
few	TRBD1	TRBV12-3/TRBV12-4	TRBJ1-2	CASSFDRGLGYGYTF	TGTGCCAGCAGTTTCGACAGGGGGCTCGGCTATGGCTACACCTTC
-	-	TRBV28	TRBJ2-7	CASSLSGTRREQYF	TGTGCCAGCAGTTTATCTGGGACAAGGCGCGAGCAGTACTTC
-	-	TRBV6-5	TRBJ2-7	CASSYGGGRPSYEQYF	TGTGCCAGCAGTTACGGTGGGGGACGCCCTTCATACGAGCAGTACTTC
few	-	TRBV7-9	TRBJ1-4	CASSPNRMAGSDRKLFF	TGTGCCAGCAGCCCAAACAGGATGGCGGGTTCAGACCGAAAACTGTTTTTT
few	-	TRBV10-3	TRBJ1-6	CAISDPLGSFNSPLHF	TGTGCCATCAGTGACCCATTGGGGTCTTTTAATTCACCCCTCCACTTT
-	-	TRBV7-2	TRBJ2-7	CASSSPGHTYEQYF	TGTGCCAGCAGCTCCCCGGGACATACCTACGAGCAGTACTTC
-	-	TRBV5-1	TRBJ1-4	CASSPRGQQGGEKLFF	TGCGCCAGCAGCCCGCGGGGGCAACAGGGAGGGGAAAAACTGTTTTTT
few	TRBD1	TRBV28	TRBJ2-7	CASSFGTGGFYEQYF	TGTGCCAGCAGTTTTGGGACAGGGGGCTTCTACGAGCAGTACTTC
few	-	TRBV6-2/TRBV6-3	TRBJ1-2	CASSYGQGGYTF	TGTGCCAGCAGTTACGGTCAGGGTGGCTACACCTTC
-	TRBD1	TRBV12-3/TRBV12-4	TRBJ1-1	CASSLGQGARAFF	TGTGCCAGCAGTTTAGGCCAGGGGGCGCGGGCTTTCTTT
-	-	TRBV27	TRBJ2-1	CASRGLQSSYNEQFF	TGTGCCAGCAGGGGACTCCAGAGCTCCTACAATGAGCAGTTCTTC
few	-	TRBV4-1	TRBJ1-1	CASSQDFGNTEAFF	TGCGCCAGCAGCCAAGATTTCGGGAACACTGAAGCTTTCTTT
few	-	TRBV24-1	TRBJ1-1	CATSDEKYTEAFF	TGTGCCACCAGTGATGAGAAGTACACTGAAGCTTTCTTT
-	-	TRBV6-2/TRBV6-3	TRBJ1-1	CASSYSPAGAFF	TGTGCCAGCAGTTACTCGCCAGCAGGGGCTTTCTTT
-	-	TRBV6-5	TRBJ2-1	CASRWKNEQFF	TGTGCCAGCAGGTGGAAGAATGAGCAGTTCTTC
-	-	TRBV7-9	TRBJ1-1	CAGQGPATEAFF	TGTGCTGGTCAGGGCCCCGCAACTGAAGCTTTCTTT
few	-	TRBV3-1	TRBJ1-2	CASSHLDRTNYGYTF	TGTGCCAGCAGCCATTTAGACCGTACTAACTATGGCTACACCTTC
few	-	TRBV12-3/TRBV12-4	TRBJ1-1	CASSSGHQNTEAFF	TGTGCCAGCAGTTCCGGACACCAAAACACTGAAGCTTTCTTT
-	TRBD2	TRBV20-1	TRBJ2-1	CSAREIRTSRYNEQFF	TGCAGTGCTAGAGAAATAAGGACTAGCAGGTACAATGAGCAGTTCTTC
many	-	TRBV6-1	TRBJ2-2	CASRPKPSTGELFF	TGTGCCAGCAGACCAAAGCCGTCCACCGGGGAGCTGTTTTTT
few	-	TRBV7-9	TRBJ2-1	CASSPGQSPGPLF	TGTGCCAGCAGCCCCGGGCAGTCACCGGGACCACTCTTC
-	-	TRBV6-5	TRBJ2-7	CASSYVRRQNPYEQYF	TGTGCCAGCAGTTACGTAAGAAGACAGAATCCCTACGAGCAGTACTTC
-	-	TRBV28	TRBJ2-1	CASSTSAGSSYNEQFF	TGTGCCAGCAGCACCTCGGCAGGGTCCTCCTACAATGAGCAGTTCTTC
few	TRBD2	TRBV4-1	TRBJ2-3	CASSQIRGGVADTQYF	TGCGCCAGCAGCCAAATACGGGGGGGCGTGGCAGATACGCAGTATTTT
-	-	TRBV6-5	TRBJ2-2	CASSFDGELFF	TGTGCCAGCAGTTTTGACGGGGAGCTGTTTTTT
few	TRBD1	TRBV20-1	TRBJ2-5	CSANRGQEETQYF	TGCAGTGCTAACAGGGGGCAGGAAGAGACCCAGTACTTC
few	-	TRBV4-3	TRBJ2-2	CASSQDLRTGELFF	TGCGCCAGCAGCCAAGATCTTAGGACCGGGGAGCTGTTTTTT
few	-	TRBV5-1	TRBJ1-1	CASSLAGPNTEAFF	TGCGCCAGCAGCTTGGCCGGGCCGAACACTGAAGCTTTCTTT
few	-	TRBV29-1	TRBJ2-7	CSVVFSPAYEQYF	TGCAGCGTTGTGTTTAGTCCGGCCTACGAGCAGTACTTC
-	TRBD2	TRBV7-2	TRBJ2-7	CASSPVAGGNEQYF	TGTGCCAGCAGTCCGGTAGCGGGAGGCAACGAGCAGTACTTC
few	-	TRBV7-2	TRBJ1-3	CASSLDGAGTGNTIYF	TGTGCCAGCAGCTTAGACGGAGCAGGGACGGGAAACACCATATATTTT
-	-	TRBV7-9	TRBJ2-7	CASSLESQGSEQYF	TGTGCCAGCAGCTTAGAGTCCCAGGGAAGCGAGCAGTACTTC
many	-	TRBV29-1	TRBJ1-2	CSVTPFSQNYGYTF	TGCAGCGTTACCCCATTTTCCCAGAACTATGGCTACACCTTC
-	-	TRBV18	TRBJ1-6	CASSPGGVGNNSPLHF	TGTGCCAGCTCACCAGGGGGTGTGGGGAATAATTCACCCCTCCACTTT
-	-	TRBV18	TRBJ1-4	CASSPPSEEKLFF	TGTGCCAGCTCACCACCCTCTGAAGAAAAACTGTTTTTT
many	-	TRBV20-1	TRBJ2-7	CSAPRRGHTYEQYF	TGCAGTGCTCCCAGACGGGGGCACACCTACGAGCAGTACTTC
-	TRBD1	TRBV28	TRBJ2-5	CASIHRRDSLGETQYF	TGTGCCAGCATCCACCGCCGGGACAGTCTTGGAGAGACCCAGTACTTC
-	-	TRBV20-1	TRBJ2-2	CSARAERGTGELFF	TGCAGTGCTAGAGCTGAACGGGGCACCGGGGAGCTGTTTTTT
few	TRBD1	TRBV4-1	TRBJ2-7	CASSHTGDSYEQYF	TGCGCCAGCAGCCACACAGGGGACTCCTACGAGCAGTACTTC
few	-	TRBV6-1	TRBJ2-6	CASSEWRSSGANVLTF	TGTGCCAGCAGTGAATGGAGAAGCTCTGGGGCCAACGTCCTGACTTTC
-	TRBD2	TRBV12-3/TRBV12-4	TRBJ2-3	CASKTSAQDTQYF	TGTGCCAGCAAAACTAGCGCGCAAGATACGCAGTATTTT
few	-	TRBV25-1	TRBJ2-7	CASSPRDDPYEQYF	TGTGCCAGCAGTCCACGGGACGACCCCTACGAGCAGTACTTC
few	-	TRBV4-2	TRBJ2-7	CASSQLRIEGDSYEQYF	TGTGCCAGCAGCCAATTGAGGATAGAGGGAGACTCCTACGAGCAGTACTTC